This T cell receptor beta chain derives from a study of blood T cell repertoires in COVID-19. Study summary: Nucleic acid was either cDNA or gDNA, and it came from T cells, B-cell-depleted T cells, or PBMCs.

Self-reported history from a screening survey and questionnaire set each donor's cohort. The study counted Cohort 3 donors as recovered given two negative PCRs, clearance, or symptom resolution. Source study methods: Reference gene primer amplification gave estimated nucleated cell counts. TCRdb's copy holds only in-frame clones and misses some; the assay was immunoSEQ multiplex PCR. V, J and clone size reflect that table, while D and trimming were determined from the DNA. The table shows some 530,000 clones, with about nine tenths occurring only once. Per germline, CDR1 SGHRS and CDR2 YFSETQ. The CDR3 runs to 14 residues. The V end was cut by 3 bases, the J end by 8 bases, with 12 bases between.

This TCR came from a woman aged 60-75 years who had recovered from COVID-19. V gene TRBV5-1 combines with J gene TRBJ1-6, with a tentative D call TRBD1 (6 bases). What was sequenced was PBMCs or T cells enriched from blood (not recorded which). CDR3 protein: CASSSRGGDSPLHF. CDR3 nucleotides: TGCGCCAGCAGCTCGAGGGGGGGGGATTCACCCCTCCACTTT.